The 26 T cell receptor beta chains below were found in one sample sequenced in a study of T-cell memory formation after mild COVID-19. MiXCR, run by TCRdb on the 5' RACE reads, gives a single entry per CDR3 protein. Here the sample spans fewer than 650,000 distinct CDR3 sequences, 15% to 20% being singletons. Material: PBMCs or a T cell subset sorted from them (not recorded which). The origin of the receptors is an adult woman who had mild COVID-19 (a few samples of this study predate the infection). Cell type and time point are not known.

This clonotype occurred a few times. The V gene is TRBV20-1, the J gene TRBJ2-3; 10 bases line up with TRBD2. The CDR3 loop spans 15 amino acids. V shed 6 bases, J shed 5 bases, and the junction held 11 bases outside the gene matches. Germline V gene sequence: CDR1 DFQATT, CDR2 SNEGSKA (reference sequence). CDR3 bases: TGCAGTGCCTTCCCCCTAGCGGGGGTAGGAGATACGCAGTATTTT. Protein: CSAFPLAGVGDTQYF.

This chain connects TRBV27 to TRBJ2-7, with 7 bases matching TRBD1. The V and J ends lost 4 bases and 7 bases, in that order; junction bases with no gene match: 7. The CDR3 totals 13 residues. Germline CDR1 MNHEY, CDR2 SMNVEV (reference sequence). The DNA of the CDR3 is TGTGCCAGCAGTTCACTAGGGACAGTAGAGCAGTACTTC. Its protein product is CASSSLGTVEQYF.

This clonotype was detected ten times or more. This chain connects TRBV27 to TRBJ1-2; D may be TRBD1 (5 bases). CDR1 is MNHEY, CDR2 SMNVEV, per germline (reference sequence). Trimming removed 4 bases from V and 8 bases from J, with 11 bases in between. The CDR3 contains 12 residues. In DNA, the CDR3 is TGTGCCAGCAGTTCTCAGGGTTACGGCTACACCTTC. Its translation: CASSSQGYGYTF.

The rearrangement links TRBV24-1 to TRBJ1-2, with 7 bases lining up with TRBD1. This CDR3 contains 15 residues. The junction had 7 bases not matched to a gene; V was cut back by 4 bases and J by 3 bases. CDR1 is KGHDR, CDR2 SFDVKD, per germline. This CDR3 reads CATSDPGTAYYGYTF. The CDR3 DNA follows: TGTGCCACCAGTGACCCCGGGACAGCTTACTATGGCTACACCTTC.

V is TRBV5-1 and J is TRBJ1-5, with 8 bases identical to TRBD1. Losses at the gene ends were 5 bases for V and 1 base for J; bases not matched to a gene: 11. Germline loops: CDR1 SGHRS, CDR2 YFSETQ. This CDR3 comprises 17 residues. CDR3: CASSSPQGAWSNQPQHF. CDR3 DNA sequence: TGCGCCAGCAGTTCTCCTCAGGGGGCCTGGAGCAATCAGCCCCAGCATTTT.

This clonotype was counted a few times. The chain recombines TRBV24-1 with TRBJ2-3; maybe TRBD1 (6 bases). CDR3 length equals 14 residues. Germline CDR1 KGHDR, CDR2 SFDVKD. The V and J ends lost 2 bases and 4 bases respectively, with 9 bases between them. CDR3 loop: CATSDYTGSDTQYF. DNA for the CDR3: TGTGCCACCAGTGATTATACAGGGTCAGATACGCAGTATTTT.

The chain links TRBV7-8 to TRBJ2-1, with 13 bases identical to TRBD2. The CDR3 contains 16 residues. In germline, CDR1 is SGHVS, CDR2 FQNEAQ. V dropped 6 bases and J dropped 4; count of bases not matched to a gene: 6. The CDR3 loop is CASRGLAGESYNEQFF. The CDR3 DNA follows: TGTGCCAGCAGAGGACTAGCGGGAGAATCATACAATGAGCAGTTCTTC.

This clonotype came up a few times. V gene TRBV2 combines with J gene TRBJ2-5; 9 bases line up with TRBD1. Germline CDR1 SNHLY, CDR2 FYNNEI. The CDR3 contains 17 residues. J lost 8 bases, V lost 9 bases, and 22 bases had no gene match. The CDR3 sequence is CASWPADRGTVKETQYF. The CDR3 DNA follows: TGTGCCAGTTGGCCCGCAGACAGGGGGACGGTAAAGGAAACCCAGTACTTC.

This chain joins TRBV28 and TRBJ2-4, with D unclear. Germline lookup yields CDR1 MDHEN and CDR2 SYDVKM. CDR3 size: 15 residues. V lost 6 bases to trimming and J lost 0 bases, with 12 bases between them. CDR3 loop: CASSAPLTAKNIQYF. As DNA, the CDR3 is TGTGCCAGCAGCGCCCCCCTAACAGCCAAAAACATTCAGTACTTC. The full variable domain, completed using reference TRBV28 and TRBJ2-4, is DVKVTQSSRYLVKRTGEKVFLECVQDMDHENMFWYRQDPGLGLRLIYFSYDVKMKEKGDIPEGYSVSREKKERFSLILESASTNQTSMYLCASSAPLTAKNIQYFGAGTRLSVL.

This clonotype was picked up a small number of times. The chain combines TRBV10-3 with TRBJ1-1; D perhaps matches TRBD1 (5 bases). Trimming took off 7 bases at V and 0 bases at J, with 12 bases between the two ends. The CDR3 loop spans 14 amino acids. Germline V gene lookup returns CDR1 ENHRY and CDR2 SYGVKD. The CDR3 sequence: CAINRRGVNTEAFF. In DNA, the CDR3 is TGTGCCATCAACCGGCGGGGGGTGAACACTGAAGCTTTCTTT.

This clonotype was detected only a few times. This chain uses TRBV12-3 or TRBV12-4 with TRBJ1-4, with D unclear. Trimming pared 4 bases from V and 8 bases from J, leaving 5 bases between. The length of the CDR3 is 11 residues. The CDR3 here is CASSYQEKLFF. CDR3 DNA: TGTGCCAGCAGTTACCAGGAAAAACTGTTTTTT.

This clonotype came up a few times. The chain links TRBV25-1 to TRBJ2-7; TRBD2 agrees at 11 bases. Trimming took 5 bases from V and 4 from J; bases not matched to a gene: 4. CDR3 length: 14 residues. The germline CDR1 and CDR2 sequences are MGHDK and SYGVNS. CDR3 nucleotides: TGTGCCAGCAGTTTAGCGGGGGGGCGGTACGAGCAGTACTTC. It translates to CASSLAGGRYEQYF.

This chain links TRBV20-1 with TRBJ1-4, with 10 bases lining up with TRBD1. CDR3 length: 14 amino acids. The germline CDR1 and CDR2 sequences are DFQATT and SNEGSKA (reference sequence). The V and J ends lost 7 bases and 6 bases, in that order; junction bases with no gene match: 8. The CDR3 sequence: CSVTGTGVYEKLFF. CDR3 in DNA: TGCAGTGTTACCGGGACAGGGGTTTATGAAAAACTGTTTTTT.

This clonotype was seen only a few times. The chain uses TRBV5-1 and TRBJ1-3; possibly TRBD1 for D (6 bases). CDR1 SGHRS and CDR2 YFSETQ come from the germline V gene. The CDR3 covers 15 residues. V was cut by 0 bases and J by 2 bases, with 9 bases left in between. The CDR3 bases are TGCGCCAGCAGCTTGGGCCAGGGGACTGGAAACACCATATATTTT. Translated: CASSLGQGTGNTIYF.

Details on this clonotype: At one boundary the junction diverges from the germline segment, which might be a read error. CDR3 region: CSAKGGGNNKPQHF. CDR3 in DNA: TGCAGTGCTAAAGGGGGTGGCAACAATAAGCCCCAGCATTTT. V is TRBV20-1 and J is TRBJ1-5; D may be TRBD1 (6 bases). The CDR3 loop spans 14 amino acids. Germline V CDR1 and CDR2: DFQATT, SNEGSKA (reference sequence).

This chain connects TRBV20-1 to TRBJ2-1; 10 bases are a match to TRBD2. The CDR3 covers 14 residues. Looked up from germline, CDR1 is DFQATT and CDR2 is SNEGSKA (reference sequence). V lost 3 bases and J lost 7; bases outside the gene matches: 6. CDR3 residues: CSARASGGVNEQFF. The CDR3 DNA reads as TGCAGTGCTAGGGCTAGCGGGGGCGTAAATGAGCAGTTCTTC.

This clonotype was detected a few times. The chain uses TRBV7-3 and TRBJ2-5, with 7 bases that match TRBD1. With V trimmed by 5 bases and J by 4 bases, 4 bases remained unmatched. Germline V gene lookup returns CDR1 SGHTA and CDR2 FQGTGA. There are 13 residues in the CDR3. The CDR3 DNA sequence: TGTGCCAGCAGCGCAAGGGGGCCAGAGACCCAGTACTTC. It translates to CASSARGPETQYF.

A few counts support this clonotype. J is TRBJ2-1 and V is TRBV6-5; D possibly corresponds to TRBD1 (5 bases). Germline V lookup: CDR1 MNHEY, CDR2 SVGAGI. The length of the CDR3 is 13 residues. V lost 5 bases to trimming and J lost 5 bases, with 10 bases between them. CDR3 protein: CASSKRQHNEQFF. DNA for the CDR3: TGTGCCAGCAGTAAACGACAGCACAATGAGCAGTTCTTC.

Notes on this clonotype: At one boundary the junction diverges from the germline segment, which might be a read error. The CDR3 nucleotides are TGTGCCATCAGTTATACGAGGAATCAGCCCCAGCATTTT. As protein: CAISYTRNQPQHF. J is TRBJ1-5 and V is TRBV6-5; D call uncertain. The CDR3 extends over 13 amino acids. CDR1 is MNHEY, CDR2 SVGAGI, per germline.

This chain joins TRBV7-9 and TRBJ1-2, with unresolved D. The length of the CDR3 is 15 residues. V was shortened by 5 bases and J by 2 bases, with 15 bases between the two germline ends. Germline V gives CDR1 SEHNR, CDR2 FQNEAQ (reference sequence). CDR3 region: CASSPVWVGNYGYTF. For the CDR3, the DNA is TGTGCCAGCAGCCCCGTCTGGGTCGGAAACTATGGCTACACCTTC.

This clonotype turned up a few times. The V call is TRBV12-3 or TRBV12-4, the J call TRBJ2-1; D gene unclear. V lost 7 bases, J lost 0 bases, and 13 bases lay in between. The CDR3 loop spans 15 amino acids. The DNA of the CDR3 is TGTGCCAGCACCCCCCAGTGGAGCTCCTACAATGAGCAGTTCTTC. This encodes CASTPQWSSYNEQFF.

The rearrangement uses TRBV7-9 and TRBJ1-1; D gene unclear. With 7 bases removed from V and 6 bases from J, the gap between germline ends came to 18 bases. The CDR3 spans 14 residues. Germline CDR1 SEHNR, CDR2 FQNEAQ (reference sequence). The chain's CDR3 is CASTRLGDRAEAFF. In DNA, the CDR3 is TGTGCCAGCACGCGCCTGGGTGATCGGGCTGAAGCTTTCTTT.

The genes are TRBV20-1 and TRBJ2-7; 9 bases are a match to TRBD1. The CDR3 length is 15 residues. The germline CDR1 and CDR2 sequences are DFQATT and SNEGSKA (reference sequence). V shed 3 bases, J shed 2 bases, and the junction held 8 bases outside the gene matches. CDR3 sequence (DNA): TGCAGTGCTAGGATAACCGGGACAGGGACCTACGAGCAGTACTTC. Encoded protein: CSARITGTGTYEQYF.

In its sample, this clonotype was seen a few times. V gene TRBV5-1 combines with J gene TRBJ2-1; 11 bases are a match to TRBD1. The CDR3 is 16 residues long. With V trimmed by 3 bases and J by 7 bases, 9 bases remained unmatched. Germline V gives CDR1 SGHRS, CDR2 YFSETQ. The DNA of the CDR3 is TGCGCCAGCAGCTCTGTCGGACAGGGGGCAGTGAATGAGCAGTTCTTC. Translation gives CASSSVGQGAVNEQFF.

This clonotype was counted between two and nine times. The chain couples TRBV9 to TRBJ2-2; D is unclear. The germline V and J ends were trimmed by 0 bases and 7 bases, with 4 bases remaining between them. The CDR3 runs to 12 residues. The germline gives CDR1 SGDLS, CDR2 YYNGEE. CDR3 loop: CASSVEVGELFF. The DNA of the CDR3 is TGTGCCAGCAGCGTAGAGGTCGGGGAGCTGTTTTTT.

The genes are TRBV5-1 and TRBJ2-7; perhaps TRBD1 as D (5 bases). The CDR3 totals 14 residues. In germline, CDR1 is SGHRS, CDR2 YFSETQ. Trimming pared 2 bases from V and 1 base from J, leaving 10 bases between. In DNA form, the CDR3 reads TGCGCCAGCAGCTTCCCGGACACTTCCTACGAGCAGTACTTC. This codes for CASSFPDTSYEQYF.